This paragraph covers one TCR beta chain sequence. Germline V CDR1 and CDR2: GTSNPN, SVGIG (reference sequence). Trimming removed 5 bases from V and 5 bases from J, with 9 bases in between. The CDR3 totals 11 residues. The sample comes from a study of blood T cell repertoires in COVID-19. About the research overall: From the United States, Italy and Spain came samples of acute and convalescent COVID-19.

Repertoires were generated with immunoSEQ multiplex PCR, while TCRdb's copy carries only in-frame clones and drops some. The data contain about 150,000 clones, over 75% of them seen just once; the ten biggest clones take up approximately 15%. V gene TRBV30 combines with J gene TRBJ1-1; possible D gene TRBD1, 5 bases. Sample: peripheral blood. This TCR was sampled from a woman in her thirties or forties with acute or convalescent COVID-19. CDR3 residues: CAWYRFTEAFF. CDR3 DNA sequence: TGTGCCTGGTACAGGTTTACTGAAGCTTTCTTT.